This T cell receptor (beta chain) stems from a study of T-cell memory formation after mild COVID-19. The V gene lost 2 bases and the J gene lost 0 bases, with 8 bases spanning the gap. This CDR3 is 15 amino acids long. Germline V gene data show CDR1 as SGHRS and CDR2 as YFSETQ. This clonotype was recorded many times. Via MiXCR, TCRdb re-called the 5' RACE reads, giving one row per CDR3 protein. The sample includes approximately 300,000 distinct CDR3 sequences, over 7% of them seen just once. Source material: PBMCs or a T cell subset sorted from them (not recorded which). The sequence came from a man in his late teens or twenties who had mild COVID-19 (a few samples of this study predate the infection). Cell type and time point are not known. The chain recombines TRBV5-1 with TRBJ2-2; D remains ambiguous. The chain's CDR3 is CASSFQGSNTGELFF. The CDR3 nucleotides are TGCGCCAGCAGCTTTCAAGGGTCGAACACCGGGGAGCTGTTTTTT.